The TCR beta chain described here comes from a study of T-cell memory formation after mild COVID-19. In the study overall: TCR clusters largely stayed donor specific. Study results and caveats: There were some responding clones in pre-infection memory, which suggested that cross-reactive memory had joined. Clones which contracted sat mainly in CM and EM if CD4+, and in EMRA if CD8+.

MiXCR, run by TCRdb on the 5' RACE reads, gives a single entry per CDR3 protein. Of 200,000 to 300,000 distinct CDR3 sequences in the sample, 15% to 20% were seen once. The V end was cut by 3 bases, the J end by 5 bases, with 9 bases between. CDR1 and CDR2 (germline): WSHSY, SAAADI. This CDR3 is built from 13 residues. This clonotype was seen a handful of times. Its target is unknown. The sample taken for sequencing was PBMCs or a T cell subset sorted from them (not recorded which). The genes are TRBV10-2 and TRBJ2-3; tentatively, D is TRBD2 (5 bases). The receptor comes from a man between 18 and 35 years old who had mild COVID-19 (a few samples of this study predate the infection). Cell type and time point are not known. The CDR3 sequence: CASSEPGGDTQYF. The CDR3 region has the DNA TGCGCCAGCAGTGAACCCGGAGGAGATACGCAGTATTTT.